These T cell receptor beta chains were read from a single sample in a study of blood T cell repertoires in COVID-19. The protocol was immunoSEQ multiplex PCR, while the TCRdb copy is restricted to in-frame clones and leaves out a portion. The profile shows about 170,000 clones, more than 70% of them singletons. Material: peripheral blood. The source of these receptors is a woman in her sixties or seventies who had recovered from COVID-19. Each CDR3 is given with its conserved first and last residue.

v_call: TRBV6-5
j_call: TRBJ1-3
cdr3_aa: CASRPGQSSGNTIYF

v_call: TRBV10-3
j_call: TRBJ2-5
cdr3_aa: CAINPGGETQYF

v_call: TRBV15
j_call: TRBJ1-2
cdr3_aa: CATWGGPNYGYTF

v_call: TRBV5-4
j_call: TRBJ1-1
cdr3_aa: CASSVTGVRTEAFF

v_call: TRBV20-1
j_call: TRBJ2-3
cdr3_aa: CSAPRGVTQYF

v_call: TRBV4-2
j_call: TRBJ2-7
cdr3_aa: CASSQGGTEGAPEQYF

v_call: TRBV5-5
j_call: TRBJ2-1
cdr3_aa: CASSRTGGTYNEQFF

v_call: TRBV5-1
j_call: TRBJ2-5
cdr3_aa: CASSPGLGSQYF

v_call: TRBV6-2/TRBV6-3
j_call: TRBJ1-1
cdr3_aa: CASSLDRASEAFF

v_call: TRBV6-5
j_call: TRBJ2-7
cdr3_aa: CASSPWTGPNYEQYF

v_call: TRBV30
j_call: TRBJ2-6
cdr3_aa: CAWIPISGANVLTF

v_call: TRBV30
j_call: TRBJ1-1
cdr3_aa: CAWTRPTPNTEAFF

v_call: TRBV19
j_call: TRBJ2-7
cdr3_aa: CASSPRLFRVIYEQYF

v_call: TRBV4-1
j_call: TRBJ1-1
cdr3_aa: CARGGVNTEAFF

v_call: TRBV14
j_call: TRBJ2-1
cdr3_aa: CASSLQLAGASDEQFF

v_call: TRBV5-1
j_call: TRBJ2-7
cdr3_aa: CASSLARGPFERSYEQYF

v_call: TRBV4-2
j_call: TRBJ2-3
cdr3_aa: CASSQVGGTSATDTQYF

v_call: TRBV18
j_call: TRBJ2-7
cdr3_aa: CASSPGQPYEQYF

v_call: TRBV5-1
j_call: TRBJ2-2
cdr3_aa: CASSFGGDRGRGGELFF

v_call: TRBV6-5
j_call: TRBJ2-1
cdr3_aa: CASRGLAYEQFF

v_call: TRBV13
j_call: TRBJ1-2
cdr3_aa: CASSLPTAYGYTF

v_call: TRBV9
j_call: TRBJ1-2
cdr3_aa: CASSARGTGNYGYTF

v_call: TRBV9
j_call: TRBJ2-3
cdr3_aa: CASSGTSGTDTQYF

v_call: TRBV18
j_call: TRBJ2-7
cdr3_aa: CASSPPGLATTYEQYF

v_call: TRBV19
j_call: TRBJ2-5
cdr3_aa: CASSAGETQYF

v_call: TRBV9
j_call: TRBJ2-1
cdr3_aa: CASSDTSGAYNEQFF

v_call: TRBV5-1
j_call: TRBJ2-7
cdr3_aa: CASSPRTGTYEQYF

v_call: TRBV19
j_call: TRBJ2-3
cdr3_aa: CASSTRQGGWADTQYF

v_call: TRBV28
j_call: TRBJ1-5
cdr3_aa: CAGGGPGTHQPQHF

v_call: TRBV9
j_call: TRBJ2-3
cdr3_aa: CASSGRTSGSTDTQYF

v_call: TRBV24-1
j_call: TRBJ2-2
cdr3_aa: CATSDPGQPNTGELFF

v_call: TRBV28
j_call: TRBJ2-5
cdr3_aa: CASGTGGGQETQYF

v_call: TRBV27
j_call: TRBJ1-2
cdr3_aa: CASRTRAGYGYTF

v_call: TRBV5-4
j_call: TRBJ2-3
cdr3_aa: CASSPGRAAADTQYF

v_call: TRBV5-1
j_call: TRBJ1-2
cdr3_aa: CASSTGQGYGYTF

v_call: TRBV3-1/TRBV3-2
j_call: TRBJ2-7
cdr3_aa: CASSQAEAASYEQYF

v_call: TRBV4-1
j_call: TRBJ1-1
cdr3_aa: CASSHPRGEGTEAFF

v_call: TRBV4-2
j_call: TRBJ2-1
cdr3_aa: CASSQDGEGEQFF

v_call: TRBV5-1
j_call: TRBJ1-5
cdr3_aa: CASSLGVGRVGQPQHF

v_call: TRBV4-2
j_call: TRBJ1-2
cdr3_aa: CASRGTDYGYTF

v_call: TRBV6-6
j_call: TRBJ2-7
cdr3_aa: CASSYLAGWGYEQYF

v_call: TRBV28
j_call: TRBJ2-7
cdr3_aa: CASSKTPQGAPYEQYF

v_call: TRBV11-2
j_call: TRBJ2-1
cdr3_aa: CASTQGWASGGDEQFF

v_call: TRBV10-3
j_call: TRBJ1-5
cdr3_aa: CAISGDRADQPQHF

v_call: TRBV19
j_call: TRBJ1-5
cdr3_aa: CASSKGRNQPQHF

v_call: TRBV5-4
j_call: TRBJ1-5
cdr3_aa: CASSFEGKEPQHF

v_call: TRBV11-3
j_call: TRBJ2-3
cdr3_aa: CASSPGTDTQYF

v_call: TRBV25-1
j_call: TRBJ1-1
cdr3_aa: CASGARTGNTEAFF

v_call: TRBV7-2
j_call: TRBJ2-2
cdr3_aa: CASSLGTAPGELFF

v_call: TRBV7-9
j_call: TRBJ1-1
cdr3_aa: CASSPRQGGTEAFF

v_call: TRBV5-1
j_call: TRBJ2-2
cdr3_aa: CASSLPSGVNTGELFF

v_call: TRBV19
j_call: TRBJ1-2
cdr3_aa: CASSPSAGRNYGYTF

v_call: TRBV18
j_call: TRBJ1-6
cdr3_aa: CASSAGEAYNSPLHF

v_call: TRBV28
j_call: TRBJ2-7
cdr3_aa: CASEIAGGAYEQYF

v_call: TRBV19
j_call: TRBJ1-4
cdr3_aa: CASSPAGEKLFF